The present entry profiles one T cell receptor (beta chain) with its context. Antigen unknown. The V end lost 7 bases, the J end lost 12 bases, and 21 bases lay between the germline ends. In germline, CDR1 is MNHEY, CDR2 SMNVEV (reference sequence). The CDR3 spans 14 residues. This sample was taken from a study of early T cells in non-severe SARS-CoV-2 infection. Overall study: The input, bulk RNA from unsorted whole blood, was sequenced, and chains were unpaired. Notes on the study in general: Matches to VDJdb favored anti-spike CD8 responses and missed private and CD4 specificities.

One entry per CDR3 protein, called by TCRdb with MiXCR from the 5' RACE reads. The sample lists 45,000 to 65,000 distinct CDR3 sequences; roughly an eighth were seen once. The TCR originated in an adult who was a healthcare worker with PCR-confirmed SARS-CoV-2 infection or an uninfected control (not recorded which). Sample: whole blood, taken at baseline. The chain couples TRBV27 to TRBJ1-4, with D perhaps matching TRBD1 (5 bases). The CDR3 loop reads CASKVQERNGELFF. CDR3 nucleotide sequence: TGTGCCAGCAAAGTACAGGAACGAAATGGGGAACTGTTTTTT. The variable domain in full, with the rest retrieved from reference TRBV27 and TRBJ1-4, is EAQVTQNPRYLITVTGKKLTVTCSQNMNHEYMSWYRQDPGLGLRQIYYSMNVEVTDKGDVPEGYKVSRKEKRNFPLILESPSPNQTSLYFCASKVQERNGELFFGSGTQLSVL.